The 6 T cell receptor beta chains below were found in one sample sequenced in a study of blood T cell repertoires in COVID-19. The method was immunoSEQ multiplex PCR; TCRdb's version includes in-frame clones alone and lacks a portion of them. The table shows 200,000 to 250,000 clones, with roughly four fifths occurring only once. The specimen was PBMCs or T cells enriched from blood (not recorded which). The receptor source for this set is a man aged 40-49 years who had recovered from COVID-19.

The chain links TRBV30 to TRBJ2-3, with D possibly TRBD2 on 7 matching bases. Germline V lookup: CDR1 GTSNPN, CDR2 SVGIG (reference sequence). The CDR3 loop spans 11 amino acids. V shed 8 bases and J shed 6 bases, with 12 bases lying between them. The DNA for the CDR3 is TGTGCCGGGGGGGCAAGGGATACGCAGTATTTT. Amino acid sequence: CAGGARDTQYF.

As DNA, the CDR3 is TGTGCCAGCAGCTTAGTCCTAGCAGAGACCCAGTACTTC. It specifies CASSLVLAETQYF. The V gene is TRBV11-2, the J gene TRBJ2-5; possible D gene TRBD2, 5 bases. V was pared by 1 base and J by 4 bases, with 7 bases between. Germline values: CDR1 SGHAT, CDR2 FQNNGV. CDR3 size: 13 residues.

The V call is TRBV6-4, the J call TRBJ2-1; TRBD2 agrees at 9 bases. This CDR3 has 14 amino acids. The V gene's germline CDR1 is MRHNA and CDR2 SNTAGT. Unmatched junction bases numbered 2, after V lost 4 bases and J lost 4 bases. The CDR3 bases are TGTGCCAGCAGTGTTCTAGCGGGGTACAATGAGCAGTTCTTC. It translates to CASSVLAGYNEQFF.

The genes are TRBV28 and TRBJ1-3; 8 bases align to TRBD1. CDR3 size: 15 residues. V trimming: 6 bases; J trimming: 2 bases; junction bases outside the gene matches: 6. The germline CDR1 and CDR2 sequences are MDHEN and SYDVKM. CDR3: CASSTTGGAGNTIYF. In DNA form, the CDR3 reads TGTGCCAGCAGCACAACAGGGGGAGCTGGAAACACCATATATTTT.

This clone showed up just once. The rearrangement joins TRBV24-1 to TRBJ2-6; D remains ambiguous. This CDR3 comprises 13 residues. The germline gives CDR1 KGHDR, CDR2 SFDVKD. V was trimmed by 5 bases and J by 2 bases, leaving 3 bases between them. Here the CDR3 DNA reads TGTGCCACCAGTGTTACTGGGGCCAACGTCCTGACTTTC. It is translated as CATSVTGANVLTF.

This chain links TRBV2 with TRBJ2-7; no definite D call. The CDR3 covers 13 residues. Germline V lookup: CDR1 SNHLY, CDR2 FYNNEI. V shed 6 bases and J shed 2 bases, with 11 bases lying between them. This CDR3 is CASRAGPTYEQYF. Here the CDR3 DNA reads TGTGCCAGCAGGGCAGGTCCTACCTACGAGCAGTACTTC.